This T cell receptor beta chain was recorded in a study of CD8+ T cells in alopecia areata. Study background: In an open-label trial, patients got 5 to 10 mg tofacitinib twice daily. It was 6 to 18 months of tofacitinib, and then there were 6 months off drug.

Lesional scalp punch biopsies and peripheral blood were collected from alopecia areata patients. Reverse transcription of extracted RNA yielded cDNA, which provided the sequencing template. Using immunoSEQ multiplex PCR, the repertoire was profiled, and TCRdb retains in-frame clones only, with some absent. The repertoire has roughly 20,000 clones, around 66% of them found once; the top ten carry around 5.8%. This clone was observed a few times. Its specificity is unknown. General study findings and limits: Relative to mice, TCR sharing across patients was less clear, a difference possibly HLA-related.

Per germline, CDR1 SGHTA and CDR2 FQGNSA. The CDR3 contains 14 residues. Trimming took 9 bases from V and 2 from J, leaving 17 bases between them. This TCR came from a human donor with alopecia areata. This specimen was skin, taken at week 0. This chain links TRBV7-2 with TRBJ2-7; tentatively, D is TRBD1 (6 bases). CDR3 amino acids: CASKPGTNTYEQYF. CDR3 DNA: TGTGCCAGTAAGCCTGGGACAAACACCTACGAGCAGTACTTC.